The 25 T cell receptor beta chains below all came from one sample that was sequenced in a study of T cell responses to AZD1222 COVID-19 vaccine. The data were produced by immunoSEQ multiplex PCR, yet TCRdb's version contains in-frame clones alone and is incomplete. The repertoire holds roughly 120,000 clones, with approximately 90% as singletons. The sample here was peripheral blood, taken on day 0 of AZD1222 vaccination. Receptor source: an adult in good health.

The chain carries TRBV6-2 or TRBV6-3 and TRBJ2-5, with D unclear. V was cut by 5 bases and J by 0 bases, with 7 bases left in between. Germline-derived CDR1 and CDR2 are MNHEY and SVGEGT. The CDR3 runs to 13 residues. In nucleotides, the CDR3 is TGTGCCAGCAGTAGGGCGTACCAAGAGACCCAGTACTTC. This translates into CASSRAYQETQYF.

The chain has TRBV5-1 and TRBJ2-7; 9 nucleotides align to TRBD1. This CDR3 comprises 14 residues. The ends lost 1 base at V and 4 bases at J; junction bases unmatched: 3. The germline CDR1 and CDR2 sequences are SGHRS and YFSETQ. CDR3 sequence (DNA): TGCGCCAGCAGCTTGAGCGGACAGGGGTACGAGCAGTACTTC. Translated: CASSLSGQGYEQYF.

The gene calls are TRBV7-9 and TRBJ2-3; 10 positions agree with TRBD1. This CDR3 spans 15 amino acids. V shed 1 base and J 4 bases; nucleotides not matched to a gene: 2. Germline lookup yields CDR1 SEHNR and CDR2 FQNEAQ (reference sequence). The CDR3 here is CASSLGQGAADTQYF. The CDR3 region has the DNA TGTGCCAGCAGCTTAGGACAGGGGGCCGCAGATACGCAGTATTTT.

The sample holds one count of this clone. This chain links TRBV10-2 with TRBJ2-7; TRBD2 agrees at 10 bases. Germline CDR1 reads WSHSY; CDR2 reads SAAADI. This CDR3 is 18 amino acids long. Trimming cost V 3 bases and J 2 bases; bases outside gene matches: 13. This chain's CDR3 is CASSDPGLADTAPYEQYF. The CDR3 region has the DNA TGCGCCAGCAGTGACCCTGGACTAGCGGATACCGCCCCCTACGAGCAGTACTTC.

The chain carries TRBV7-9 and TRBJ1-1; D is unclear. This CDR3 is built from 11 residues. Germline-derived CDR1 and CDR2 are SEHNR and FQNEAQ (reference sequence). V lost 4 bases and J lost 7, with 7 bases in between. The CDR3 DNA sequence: TGTGCCAGCAGCTCCGCCATTGAAGCTTTCTTT. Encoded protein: CASSSAIEAFF.

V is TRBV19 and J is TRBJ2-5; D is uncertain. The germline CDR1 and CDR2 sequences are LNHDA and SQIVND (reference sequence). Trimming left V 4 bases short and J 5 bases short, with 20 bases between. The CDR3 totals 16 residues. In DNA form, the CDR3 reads TGTGCCAGTAGTAAGGCCGTACGCCCGCTGGAGGAGACCCAGTACTTC. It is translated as CASSKAVRPLEETQYF. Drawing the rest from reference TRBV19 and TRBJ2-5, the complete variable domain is DGGITQSPKYLFRKEGQNVTLSCEQNLNHDAMYWYRQDPGQGLRLIYYSQIVNDFQKGDIAEGYSVSREKKESFPLTVTSAQKNPTAFYLCASSKAVRPLEETQYFGPGTRLLVL.

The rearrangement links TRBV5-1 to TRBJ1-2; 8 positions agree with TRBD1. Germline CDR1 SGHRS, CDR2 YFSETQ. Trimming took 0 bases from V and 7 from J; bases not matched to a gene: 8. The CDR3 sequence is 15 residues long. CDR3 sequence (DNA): TGCGCCAGCAGCTTGGGGACAGGGCTTGGTGCTGGCTACACCTTC. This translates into CASSLGTGLGAGYTF.

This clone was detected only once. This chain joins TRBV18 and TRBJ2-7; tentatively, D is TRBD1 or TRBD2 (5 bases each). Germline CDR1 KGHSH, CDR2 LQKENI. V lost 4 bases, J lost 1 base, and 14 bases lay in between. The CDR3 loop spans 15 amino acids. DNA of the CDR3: TGTGCCAGCTCACACTCCGGGACGGGGTCCTACGAGCAGTACTTC. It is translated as CASSHSGTGSYEQYF.

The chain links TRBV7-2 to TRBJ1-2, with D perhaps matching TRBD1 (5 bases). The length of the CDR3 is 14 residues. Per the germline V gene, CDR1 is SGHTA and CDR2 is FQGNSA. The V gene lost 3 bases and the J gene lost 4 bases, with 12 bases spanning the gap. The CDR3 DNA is TGTGCCAGCAGCTTTGATTGGGGCGGCTATGGCTACACCTTC. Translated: CASSFDWGGYGYTF. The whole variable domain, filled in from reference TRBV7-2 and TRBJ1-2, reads GAGVSQSPSNKVTEKGKDVELRCDPISGHTALYWYRQSLGQGLEFLIYFQGNSAPDKSGLPSDRFSAERTGGSVSTLTIQRTQQEDSAVYLCASSFDWGGYGYTFGSGTRLTVV.

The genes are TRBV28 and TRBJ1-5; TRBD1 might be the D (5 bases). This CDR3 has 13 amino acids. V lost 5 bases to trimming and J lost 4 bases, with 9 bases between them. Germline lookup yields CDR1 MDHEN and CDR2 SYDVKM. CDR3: CASSPQGNQPQHF. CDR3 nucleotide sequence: TGTGCCAGCAGTCCCCAGGGAAATCAGCCCCAGCATTTT.

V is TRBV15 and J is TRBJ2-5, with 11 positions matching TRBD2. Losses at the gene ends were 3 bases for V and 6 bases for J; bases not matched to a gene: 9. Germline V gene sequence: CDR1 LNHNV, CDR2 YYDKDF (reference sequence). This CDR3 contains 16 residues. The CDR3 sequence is CATSSQQTSGGKTQYF. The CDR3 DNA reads TGTGCCACCAGCAGCCAGCAAACTAGCGGGGGAAAGACCCAGTACTTC.

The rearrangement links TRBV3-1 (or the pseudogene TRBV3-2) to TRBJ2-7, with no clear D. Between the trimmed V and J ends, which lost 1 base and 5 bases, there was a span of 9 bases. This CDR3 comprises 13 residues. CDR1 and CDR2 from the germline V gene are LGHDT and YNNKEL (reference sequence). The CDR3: CASSQALDDEQYF. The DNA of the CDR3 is TGTGCCAGCAGCCAAGCATTAGACGACGAGCAGTACTTC.

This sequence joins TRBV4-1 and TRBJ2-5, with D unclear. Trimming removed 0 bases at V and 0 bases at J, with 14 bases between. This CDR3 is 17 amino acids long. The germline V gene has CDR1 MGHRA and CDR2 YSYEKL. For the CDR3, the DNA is TGCGCCAGCAGCCAAGATCAACTACGGCAGGACCAAGAGACCCAGTACTTC. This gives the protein CASSQDQLRQDQETQYF.

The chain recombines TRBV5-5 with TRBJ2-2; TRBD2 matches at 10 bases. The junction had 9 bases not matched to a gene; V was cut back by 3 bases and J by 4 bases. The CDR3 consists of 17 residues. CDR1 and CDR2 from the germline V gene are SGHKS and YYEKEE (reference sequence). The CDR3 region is CASSSSLAGESTGELFF. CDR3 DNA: TGTGCCAGCAGCTCGTCTCTAGCGGGAGAAAGCACCGGGGAGCTGTTTTTT.

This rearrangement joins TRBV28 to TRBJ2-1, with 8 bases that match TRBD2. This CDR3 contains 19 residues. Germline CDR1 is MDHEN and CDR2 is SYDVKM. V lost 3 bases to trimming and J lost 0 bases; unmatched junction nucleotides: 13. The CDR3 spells CASSLVAGFSPSSYNEQFF. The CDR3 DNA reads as TGTGCCAGCAGTTTGGTAGCGGGGTTTTCGCCGAGCTCCTACAATGAGCAGTTCTTC.

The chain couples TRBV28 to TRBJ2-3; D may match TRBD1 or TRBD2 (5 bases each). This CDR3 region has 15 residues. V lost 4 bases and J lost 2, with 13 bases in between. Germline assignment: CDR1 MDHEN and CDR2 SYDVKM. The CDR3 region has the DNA TGTGCCAGCAGTTACGAGGGACGGTCCACAGATACGCAGTATTTT. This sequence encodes CASSYEGRSTDTQYF.

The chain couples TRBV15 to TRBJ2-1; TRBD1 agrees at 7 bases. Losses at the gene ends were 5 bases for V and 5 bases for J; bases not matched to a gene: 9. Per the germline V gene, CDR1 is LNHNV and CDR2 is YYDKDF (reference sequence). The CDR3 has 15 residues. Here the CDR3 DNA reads TGTGCCACCAGCGCCTCCCGGACAGGTAACAATGAGCAGTTCTTC. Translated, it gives CATSASRTGNNEQFF. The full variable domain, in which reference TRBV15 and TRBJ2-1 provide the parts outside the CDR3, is DAMVIQNPRYQVTQFGKPVTLSCSQTLNHNVMYWYQQKSSQAPKLLFHYYDKDFNNEADTPDNFQSRRPNTSFCFLDIRSPGLGDTAMYLCATSASRTGNNEQFFGPGTRLTVL.

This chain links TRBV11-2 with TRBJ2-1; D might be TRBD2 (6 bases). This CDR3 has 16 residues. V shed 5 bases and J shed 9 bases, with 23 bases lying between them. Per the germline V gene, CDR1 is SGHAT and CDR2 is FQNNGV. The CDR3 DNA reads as TGTGCCAGCAGCGCCGCCCAGGAGGGTCCTGGGCCTGAGCAGTTCTTC. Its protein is CASSAAQEGPGPEQFF.

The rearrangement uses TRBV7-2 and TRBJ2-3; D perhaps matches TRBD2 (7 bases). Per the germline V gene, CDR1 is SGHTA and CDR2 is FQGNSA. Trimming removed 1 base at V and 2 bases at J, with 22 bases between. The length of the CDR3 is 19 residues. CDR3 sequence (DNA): TGTGCCAGCAGCTTAGACCGTCCAGTTGGAGCGGGACACACAGATACGCAGTATTTT. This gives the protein CASSLDRPVGAGHTDTQYF. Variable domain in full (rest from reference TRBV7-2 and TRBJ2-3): GAGVSQSPSNKVTEKGKDVELRCDPISGHTALYWYRQSLGQGLEFLIYFQGNSAPDKSGLPSDRFSAERTGGSVSTLTIQRTQQEDSAVYLCASSLDRPVGAGHTDTQYFGPGTRLTVL.

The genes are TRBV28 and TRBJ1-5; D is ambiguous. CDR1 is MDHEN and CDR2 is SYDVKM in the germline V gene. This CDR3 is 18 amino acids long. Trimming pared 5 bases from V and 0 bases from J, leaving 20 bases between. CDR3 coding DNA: TGTGCCAGCAGTCCTTCATTCCTCGGACGGTATAGCAATCAGCCCCAGCATTTT. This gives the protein CASSPSFLGRYSNQPQHF. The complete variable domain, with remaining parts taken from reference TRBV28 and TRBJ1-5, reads DVKVTQSSRYLVKRTGEKVFLECVQDMDHENMFWYRQDPGLGLRLIYFSYDVKMKEKGDIPEGYSVSREKKERFSLILESASTNQTSMYLCASSPSFLGRYSNQPQHFGDGTRLSIL.

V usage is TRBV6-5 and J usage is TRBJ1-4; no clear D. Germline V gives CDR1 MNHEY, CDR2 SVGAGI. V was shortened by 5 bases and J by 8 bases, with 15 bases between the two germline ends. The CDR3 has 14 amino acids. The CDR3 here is CASSNQRVGEKLFF. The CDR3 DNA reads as TGTGCCAGCAGTAACCAGCGAGTAGGAGAAAAACTGTTTTTT.

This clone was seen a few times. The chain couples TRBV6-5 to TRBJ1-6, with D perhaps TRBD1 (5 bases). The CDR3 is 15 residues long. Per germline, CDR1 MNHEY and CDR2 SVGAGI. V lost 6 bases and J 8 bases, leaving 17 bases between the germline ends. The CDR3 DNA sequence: TGTGCCAGCAGCTTCCTAAAGACAGAGGATTCACCCCTCCACTTT. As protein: CASSFLKTEDSPLHF.

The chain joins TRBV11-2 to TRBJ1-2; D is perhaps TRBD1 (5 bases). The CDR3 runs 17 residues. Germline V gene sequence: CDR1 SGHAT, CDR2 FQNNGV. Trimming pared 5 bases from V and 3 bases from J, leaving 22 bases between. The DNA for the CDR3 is TGTGCCAGCAGCCCTGTAGGTTACGGGACGGATCACTATGGCTACACCTTC. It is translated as CASSPVGYGTDHYGYTF.

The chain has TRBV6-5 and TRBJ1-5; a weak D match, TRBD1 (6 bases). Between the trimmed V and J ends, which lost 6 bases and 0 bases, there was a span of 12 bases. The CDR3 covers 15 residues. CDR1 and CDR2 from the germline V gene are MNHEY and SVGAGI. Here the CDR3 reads CASRETGYSNQPQHF. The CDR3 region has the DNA TGTGCCAGCAGAGAGACAGGTTATAGCAATCAGCCCCAGCATTTT.

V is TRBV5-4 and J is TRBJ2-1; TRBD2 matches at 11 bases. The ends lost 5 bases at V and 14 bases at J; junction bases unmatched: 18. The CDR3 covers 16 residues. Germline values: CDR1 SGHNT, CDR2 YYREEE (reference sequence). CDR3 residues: CASRDLAGGLFGSEFF. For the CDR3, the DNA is TGTGCCAGCAGGGACTTAGCGGGAGGGCTTTTCGGTTCGGAGTTCTTC.